Listed below are T cell receptor beta chains from one sample, sequenced in a study of blood T cell repertoires in COVID-19. The data were produced by immunoSEQ multiplex PCR, yet TCRdb's version contains in-frame clones alone and is incomplete. The sample comprises around 160,000 clones, around four fifths of which are singletons, and around 40% rests with the top ten. Sequencing input: peripheral blood. These receptors were collected from a human donor in a cohort sampled during active COVID-19. Each CDR3 is given with its conserved first and last residue. D genes are given only for firm matches. The size entry is marked missing in some rows and otherwise reads once, few, many or a size class.

J	size	D	V	DNA	CDR3
TRBJ1-1	NA	NA	TRBV27	TGTGCCAGCAGTTCCACTTTGAGCACTGAAGCTTTCTTT	CASSSTLSTEAFF
TRBJ2-7	NA	NA	TRBV2	TGTGCCAGCAGTAGCCGGGGAACCTACGAGCAGTACTTC	CASSSRGTYEQYF
TRBJ1-2	NA	TRBD1	TRBV7-2	TGTGCCAGCATCCCACCGGGACAGGGGCCCTATGGCTACACCTTC	CASIPPGQGPYGYTF
TRBJ1-2	NA	TRBD1	TRBV6-5	TGTGCCAGCACCCCGGGACAGCGGAACTATGGCTACACCTTC	CASTPGQRNYGYTF
TRBJ1-2	NA	TRBD1	TRBV27	TGTGCCAGCAGTTCTTGGGACAGGGTAGAAGGTTATGGCTACACCTTC	CASSSWDRVEGYGYTF
TRBJ1-1	NA	NA	TRBV3-1/TRBV3-2	TGTGCCAGCAGCCAAGAGGAAGGAAGAGGAGCTTTCTTT	CASSQEEGRGAFF
TRBJ2-2	NA	NA	TRBV5-1	TGCGCCAGCAGCACCTCTAGCGATGGCGGGGAGCTGTTTTTT	CASSTSSDGGELFF
TRBJ2-7	NA	TRBD2	TRBV5-1	TGCGCCAGCACTCTAGCGGGGGCCCCCTACGAGCAGTACTTC	CASTLAGAPYEQYF
TRBJ2-2	once	NA	TRBV2	TGTGCCAGCACACGGAGTGACACCGGGGAGCTGTTTTTT	CASTRSDTGELFF
TRBJ1-4	NA	TRBD1	TRBV3-1/TRBV3-2	TGTGCCAGCAGCCCCATGCGGACAGGGTATGAAAAACTGTTTTTT	CASSPMRTGYEKLFF
TRBJ2-2	once	TRBD2	TRBV28	TGTGCCAGCATCGGGGGGGCCGCCGGGGAGCTGTTTTTT	CASIGGAAGELFF
TRBJ2-3	NA	TRBD1	TRBV4-1	TGCGCCAGCAGCCAGACCGGGACAGGGGGCACAGATACGCAGTATTTT	CASSQTGTGGTDTQYF
TRBJ2-1	NA	NA	TRBV7-2	TGTGCCAGCAGCCAACAGGGTATGATCGACAATGAGCAGTTCTTC	CASSQQGMIDNEQFF
TRBJ2-1	NA	TRBD1	TRBV7-8	TGTGCCAGCAGCCAGGACAGGGTAGGTGAGCAGTTCTTC	CASSQDRVGEQFF
TRBJ1-4	NA	TRBD1	TRBV3-1/TRBV3-2	TGTGCCAGCAACGCTATTGGGACAGACGAAAAACTGTTTTTT	CASNAIGTDEKLFF
TRBJ2-1	NA	NA	TRBV5-1	TGCGCCATCAAGGACAGAAATGAGCAGTTCTTC	CAIKDRNEQFF
TRBJ2-3	NA	TRBD2	TRBV28	TGTGCCAGCAGTACCCCCCAATCCCGCGGGGGAACCACAGATACGCAGTATTTT	CASSTPQSRGGTTDTQYF
TRBJ1-6	NA	TRBD1	TRBV5-1	TGCGCCAGCAGCCCGGGACAGGCCGACTCACCCCTCCACTTT	CASSPGQADSPLHF
TRBJ1-5	NA	TRBD1	TRBV28	TGTGCCAGCAGGTCCCGGGACAGGGTTTTCCAGCCCCAGCATTTT	CASRSRDRVFQPQHF
TRBJ1-5	NA	NA	TRBV5-6	TGTGCCAGCAGCGTTGGGGCCCTGGACAATCAGCCCCAGCATTTT	CASSVGALDNQPQHF
TRBJ1-6	NA	NA	TRBV4-1	TGCGCCAGCAGCCAAGAGGGGCAGGTTCATTCACCCCTCCACTTT	CASSQEGQVHSPLHF
TRBJ2-7	NA	NA	TRBV5-4	TGTGCCAGCAGCCCCGGGGAGCGGGCCTACGAGCAGTACTTC	CASSPGERAYEQYF
TRBJ2-7	few	NA	TRBV27	TGTGCCAGCAGTTTATCGGGCAGCTACGAGCAGTACTTC	CASSLSGSYEQYF
TRBJ2-4	once	NA	TRBV11-3	TGTGCCAGCAGCCTGGCCAGGGGACCCAACATTCAGTACTTC	CASSLARGPNIQYF
TRBJ2-3	NA	TRBD2	TRBV10-3	TGTGCCATCAGGGCTGGTAGCGGGGGCAGCACAGATACGCAGTATTTT	CAIRAGSGGSTDTQYF
TRBJ2-2	once	TRBD2	TRBV10-3	TGTGCCATCAGTGACAAAGGACTAGCGGGGGGGTCCGGGGAGCTGTTTTTT	CAISDKGLAGGSGELFF
TRBJ2-5	NA	TRBD2	TRBV5-6	TGTGCCAGCAGCCACCCGGGACTAGCGGGGTTGGAGACCCAGTACTTC	CASSHPGLAGLETQYF
TRBJ2-5	NA	NA	TRBV2	TGTGCCAGCGGAGGCATTATGGTCTCAGAGACCCAGTACTTC	CASGGIMVSETQYF
TRBJ1-2	once	NA	TRBV5-4	TGTGCCAGCAGCTCTGGACAAATCAATGGCTACACCTTC	CASSSGQINGYTF
TRBJ2-1	NA	TRBD1	TRBV7-2	TGTGCCAGCAGCTTAGACCTGCAGGGGGCATTCTCTCGTAATGAGCAGTTCTTC	CASSLDLQGAFSRNEQFF
TRBJ1-6	NA	NA	TRBV4-1	TGCGCCAGCAGCAAGATCGGGCAGGGTATCAATTCACCCCTCCACTTT	CASSKIGQGINSPLHF
TRBJ2-7	NA	NA	TRBV6-2/TRBV6-3	TGTGCCAGCAGTACCTCGTTCTACCGCTTCTCCTACGAGCAGTACTTC	CASSTSFYRFSYEQYF
TRBJ1-2	NA	TRBD1	TRBV6-5	TGTGCCAGCAGGGGACAGGTTAAAGACACCTTC	CASRGQVKDTF
TRBJ1-5	NA	NA	TRBV28	TGTGCCAGCAGCCCGCCCACGGGGGTAAATCAGCCCCAGCATTTT	CASSPPTGVNQPQHF
TRBJ2-7	once	NA	TRBV28	TGTGCCAGCGTCGGTGGGGGCCGGAACGAGCAGTACTTC	CASVGGGRNEQYF
TRBJ1-5	NA	NA	TRBV5-1	TGCGCCAGCAGCTTGGGCGGGGATCAGCCCCAGCATTTT	CASSLGGDQPQHF
TRBJ1-2	NA	TRBD1	TRBV6-6	TGTGCCAGCAGTTCCCAAACAGGGGACGGCTACACCTTC	CASSSQTGDGYTF
TRBJ1-5	NA	NA	TRBV19	TGTGCCAGTAGCTTGGCCTCGACAGAGAGATATCAGCCCCAGCATTTT	CASSLASTERYQPQHF
TRBJ1-3	NA	TRBD1	TRBV2	TGTGCCAGCAGGACCCCCGGGGGACAGGGATACACCATATATTTT	CASRTPGGQGYTIYF
TRBJ1-5	once	NA	TRBV19	TGTGCCAGTAGGATCGGGATCTATAGCAATCAGCCCCAGCATTTT	CASRIGIYSNQPQHF
TRBJ1-2	once	NA	TRBV5-5	TGTGCCAGCAGCTTGGATGTGACACAATATGGCTACACCTTC	CASSLDVTQYGYTF
TRBJ1-2	once	NA	TRBV6-5	TGTGCCAGCAGTTACTCGAATGAACAGTATGGCTACACCTTC	CASSYSNEQYGYTF